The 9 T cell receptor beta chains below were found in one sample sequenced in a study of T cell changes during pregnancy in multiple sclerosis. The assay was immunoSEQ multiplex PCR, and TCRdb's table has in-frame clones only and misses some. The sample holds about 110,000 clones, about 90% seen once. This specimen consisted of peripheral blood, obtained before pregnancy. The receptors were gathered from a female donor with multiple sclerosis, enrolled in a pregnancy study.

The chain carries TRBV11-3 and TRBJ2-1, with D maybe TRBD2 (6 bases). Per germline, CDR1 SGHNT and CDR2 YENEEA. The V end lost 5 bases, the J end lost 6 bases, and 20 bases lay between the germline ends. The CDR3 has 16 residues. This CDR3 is CASSHRAGGSGNEQFF. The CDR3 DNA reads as TGTGCCAGCAGCCATCGAGCGGGCGGGTCTGGCAATGAGCAGTTCTTC.

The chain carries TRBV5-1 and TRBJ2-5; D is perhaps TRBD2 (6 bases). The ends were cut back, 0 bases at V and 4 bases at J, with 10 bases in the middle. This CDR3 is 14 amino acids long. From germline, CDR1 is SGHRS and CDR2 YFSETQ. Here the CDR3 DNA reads TGCGCCAGCAGCTTGGGCGCGGGAAGAGAGACCCAGTACTTC. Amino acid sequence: CASSLGAGRETQYF.

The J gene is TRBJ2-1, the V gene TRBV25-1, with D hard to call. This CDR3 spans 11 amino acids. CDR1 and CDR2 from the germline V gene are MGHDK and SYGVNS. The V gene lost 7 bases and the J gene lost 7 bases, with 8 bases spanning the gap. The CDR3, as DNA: TGTGCCAGCACCGCGTATAATGAGCAGTTCTTC. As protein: CASTAYNEQFF. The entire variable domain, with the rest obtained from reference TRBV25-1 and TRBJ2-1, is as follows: EADIYQTPRYLVIGTGKKITLECSQTMGHDKMYWYQQDPGMELHLIHYSYGVNSTEKGDLSSESTVSRIRTEHFPLTLESARPSHTSQYLCASTAYNEQFFGPGTRLTVL.

CDR3 loop: CASSHTGPGANVLTF. The CDR3, as DNA: TGTGCCAGCAGTCATACAGGGCCTGGGGCCAACGTCCTGACTTTC. The rearrangement links TRBV27 to TRBJ2-6; the D gene is possibly TRBD1 (6 bases). In germline, CDR1 is MNHEY, CDR2 SMNVEV (reference sequence). The V end was cut by 5 bases, the J end by 2 bases, with 10 bases between. The CDR3 has 15 residues.

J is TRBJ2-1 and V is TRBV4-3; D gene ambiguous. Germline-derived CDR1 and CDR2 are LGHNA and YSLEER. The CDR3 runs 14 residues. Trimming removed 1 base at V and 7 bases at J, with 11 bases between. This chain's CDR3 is CASSQGTQRNEQFF. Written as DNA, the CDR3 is TGCGCCAGCAGCCAAGGTACTCAACGTAATGAGCAGTTCTTC.

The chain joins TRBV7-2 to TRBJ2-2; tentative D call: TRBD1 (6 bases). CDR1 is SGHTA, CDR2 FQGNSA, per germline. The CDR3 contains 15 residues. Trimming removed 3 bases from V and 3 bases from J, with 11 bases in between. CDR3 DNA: TGTGCCAGCAGCTTCAGGGGCACGGACACCGGGGAGCTGTTTTTT. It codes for CASSFRGTDTGELFF.

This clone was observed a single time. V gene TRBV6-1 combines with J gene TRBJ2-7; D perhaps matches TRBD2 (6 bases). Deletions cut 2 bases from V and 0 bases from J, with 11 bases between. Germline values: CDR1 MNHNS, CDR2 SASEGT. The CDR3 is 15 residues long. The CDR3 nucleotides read TGTGCCAGCAGTGAAACGGCGGGGAGCTCCTACGAGCAGTACTTC. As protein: CASSETAGSSYEQYF.

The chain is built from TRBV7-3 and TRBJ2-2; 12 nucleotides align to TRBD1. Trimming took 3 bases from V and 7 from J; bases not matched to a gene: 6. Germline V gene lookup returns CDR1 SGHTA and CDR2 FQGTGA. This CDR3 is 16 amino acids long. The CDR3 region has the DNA TGTGCCAGCAGCTTGCTGGGACAGGGGGCTGTCGGGGAGCTGTTTTTT. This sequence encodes CASSLLGQGAVGELFF.

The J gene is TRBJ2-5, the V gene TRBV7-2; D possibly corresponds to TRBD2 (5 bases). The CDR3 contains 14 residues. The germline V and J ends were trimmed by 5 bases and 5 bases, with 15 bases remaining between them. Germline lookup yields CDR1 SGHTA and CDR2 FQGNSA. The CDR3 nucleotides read TGTGCCAGCAGCCCTAGCAGGCAGGACGAGACCCAGTACTTC. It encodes CASSPSRQDETQYF.